What follows is one T cell receptor beta chain and its context. Its antigen is still unknown. The sample belongs to a study of cytomegalovirus exposure and HLA in healthy donors. Whole-study findings and limits: According to an earlier analysis, most TCR beta V segments yielded productive rearrangements about 87% or about 30% of the time.

The primer mix had 60 Vbeta and 13 Jbeta primers. Libraries were prepared by immunoSEQ multiplex PCR; TCRdb keeps only in-frame clonotypes and omits some of them. The table shows under 170,000 clones, with roughly 78% occurring only once. Sequenced material: PBMCs. The sequence derives from a man between 45 and 60 years old in good health and CMV-seropositive.

The DNA for the CDR3 is TGTGCCAGCAGCCCGACTAGCGTAAGCACAGATACGCAGTATTTT. It yields the protein CASSPTSVSTDTQYF. This chain links TRBV11-2 with TRBJ2-3; TRBD2 aligns across 8 bases. Germline values: CDR1 SGHAT, CDR2 FQNNGV. V shed 5 bases, J shed 0 bases, and the junction held 4 bases outside the gene matches. This CDR3 spans 15 amino acids.